This T cell receptor (beta chain) was captured by sequencing in a study of metastatic and nonmetastatic thyroid tumors. General study findings and limits: A significant increase in TCR beta diversity was reportedly seen in malignant thyroid tumors relative to benign nodules, in blood and tumor.

In its sample, this clone was seen many times. Its antigen is as yet unknown. TCRdb redid the clone calls on the PCR reads using MiXCR. The sample includes 50,000 or so clones, approximately 19% of them seen just once. Germline V gene data show CDR1 as LGHDT and CDR2 as YNNKEL (reference sequence). The junction had 5 bases not matched to a gene; V was cut back by 1 base and J by 7 bases. This CDR3 has 16 residues. None of the patients had undergone any treatment ahead of thyroid surgery. Sequencing was done on a sample of blood. The source of this sequence is a female donor with papillary thyroid cancer or a benign thyroid nodule (not recorded which). Some clones in this sample may be carry-over from other donors' samples. The chain has TRBV3-1 and TRBJ2-2; TRBD1 matches at 11 bases. This chain's CDR3 is CASSQGTGGMSGELFF. The CDR3 DNA sequence: TGTGCCAGCAGCCAAGGGACAGGGGGCATGAGCGGGGAGCTGTTTTTT.